This T cell receptor (beta chain) was sequenced for a study of T cell repertoires in cytomegalovirus infection. Study details: CMV epitopes, recently identified HLA-C-restricted and well-studied HLA-B-restricted, were used. Public TCR beta signatures provided an indication of both CMV infection and a matching HLA type.

TCRdb redid the calling of the reads with MiXCR, one entry per CDR3 protein. The sample includes approximately 910,000 distinct CDR3 sequences, roughly 30% seen only once; the top ten take around 15%. On this clonotype: Its antigen remains unidentified.

The CDR3 sequence is 14 residues long. After removal of 6 bases from V and 5 bases from J, the junction contained 9 bases not matched to a gene. Germline lookup yields CDR1 MNHNY and CDR2 SVGAGI (reference sequence). Study conclusions and caveats: Public TCR beta family frequency separated CMV-and-HLA carriers, including in an independent cohort. The study found HLA-C-restricted CMV-specific TCR beta clonotypes dominating the ex vivo response.

Here the sequenced sample was cultured CD8+ T cells from PBMCs, taken from culture after CMV antigen stimulation. This TCR was recovered from a human donor in good health (CMV status not recorded). Some clones in this sample may be carry-over from other donors' samples. The chain combines TRBV6-6 with TRBJ2-5; 7 nucleotides align to TRBD2. The chain's CDR3 is CASSLWEGWETQYF. The CDR3 region has the DNA TGTGCCAGCAGCTTATGGGAGGGGTGGGAGACCCAGTACTTC.